There are a few counts of the clone carrying this TCR beta chain. What it recognizes is unknown. The sample is drawn from a study of response to subunit inactivated influenza vaccine. Study-wide points: A suggestion made by the authors is that each seasonal influenza vaccination recruits few new T cells.

TCRdb re-called the RT-PCR reads through MiXCR, storing one row per CDR3 protein. This sample yields about 610,000 distinct CDR3 sequences, of which 11% to 15% are seen a single time; roughly 10% belongs to the top ten. With V trimmed by 4 bases and J by 2 bases, 6 bases remained unmatched. Germline assignment: CDR1 ENHRY and CDR2 SYGVKD. The CDR3 is 15 amino acids. This TCR was recovered from a man in his fifties or sixties who received an inactivated influenza vaccine. The input for sequencing was PBMCs from blood, taken roughly 12 days after vaccination. The J gene is TRBJ2-3, the V gene TRBV10-3, with 7 bases that match TRBD1. Here the CDR3 DNA reads TGTGCCATCAGTGGGGGGACAGATATCACAGATACGCAGTATTTT. It translates to CAISGGTDITDTQYF.